This T cell receptor beta chain was recorded in a study of T cell repertoires in cytomegalovirus infection. Study-wide context: Matching HLA type, along with CMV infection, was indicated by public TCR beta signatures. Study results and limitations: HLA-C-restricted CMV-specific TCR beta clonotypes were dominant in the ex vivo response.

V lost 6 bases and J 7 bases, leaving 19 bases between the germline ends. CDR1 is PRHDT and CDR2 is FYEKMQ in the germline V gene (reference sequence). The CDR3 runs 15 residues. A few counts support this clonotype. Its antigen is not identified. TCRdb processed the reads anew with MiXCR; each CDR3 protein has one entry. The table lists 600,000 to 700,000 distinct CDR3 sequences, 33% of them singletons, with about 20% in the top ten. The chain combines TRBV13 with TRBJ2-1, with D maybe TRBD1 (7 bases). The clonotype originates from a human donor in good health (CMV status not recorded). Some clones in this sample may be carry-over from other donors' samples. The sequencing used cultured PBMCs, collected from culture after CMV antigen stimulation. This chain's CDR3 is CASRFGQGGYNEQFF. The CDR3 nucleotides are TGTGCCAGCAGGTTCGGGCAGGGGGGATATAATGAGCAGTTCTTC.